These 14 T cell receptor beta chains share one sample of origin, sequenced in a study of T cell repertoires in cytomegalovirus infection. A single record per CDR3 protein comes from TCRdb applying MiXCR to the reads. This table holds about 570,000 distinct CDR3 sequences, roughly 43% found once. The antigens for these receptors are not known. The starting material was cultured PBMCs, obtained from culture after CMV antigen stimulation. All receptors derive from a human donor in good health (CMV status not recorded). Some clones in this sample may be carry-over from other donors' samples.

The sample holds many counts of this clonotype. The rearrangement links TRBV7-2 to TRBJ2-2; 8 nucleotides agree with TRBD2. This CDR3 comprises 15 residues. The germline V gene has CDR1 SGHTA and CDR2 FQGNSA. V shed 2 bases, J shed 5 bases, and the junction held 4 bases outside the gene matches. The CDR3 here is CASSLRSGSTGELFF. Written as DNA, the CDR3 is TGTGCCAGCAGCTTAAGGAGCGGGAGTACCGGGGAGCTGTTTTTT.

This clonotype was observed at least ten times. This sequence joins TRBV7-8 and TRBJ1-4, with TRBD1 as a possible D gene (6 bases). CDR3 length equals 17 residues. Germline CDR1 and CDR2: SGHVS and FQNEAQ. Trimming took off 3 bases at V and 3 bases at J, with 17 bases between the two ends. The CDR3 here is CASSFRGGGHSNEKLFF. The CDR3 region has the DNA TGTGCCAGCAGCTTTAGGGGGGGGGGACATTCTAATGAAAAACTGTTTTTT.

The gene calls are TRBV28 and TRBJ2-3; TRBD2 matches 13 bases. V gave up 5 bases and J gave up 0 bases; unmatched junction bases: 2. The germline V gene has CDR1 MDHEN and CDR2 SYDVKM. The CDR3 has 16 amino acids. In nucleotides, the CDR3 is TGTGCCAGCAGTCAGGGACTAGCGGGGAGCACAGATACGCAGTATTTT. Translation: CASSQGLAGSTDTQYF.

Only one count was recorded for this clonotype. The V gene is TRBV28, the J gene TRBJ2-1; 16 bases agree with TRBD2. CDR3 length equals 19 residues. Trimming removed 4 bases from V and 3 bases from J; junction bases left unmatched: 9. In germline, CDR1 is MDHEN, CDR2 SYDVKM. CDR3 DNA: TGTGCCAGCAGTTCCGCGGGACTAGCGGGGGGGCCCTACTACAATGAGCAGTTCTTC. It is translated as CASSSAGLAGGPYYNEQFF.

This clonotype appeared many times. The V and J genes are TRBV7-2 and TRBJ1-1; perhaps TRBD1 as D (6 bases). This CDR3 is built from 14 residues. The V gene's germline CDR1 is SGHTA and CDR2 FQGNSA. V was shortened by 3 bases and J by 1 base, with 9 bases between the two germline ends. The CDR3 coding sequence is TGTGCCAGCAGCTTCAGGGGTTGGAACACTGAAGCTTTCTTT. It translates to CASSFRGWNTEAFF. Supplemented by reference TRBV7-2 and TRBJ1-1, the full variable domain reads GAGVSQSPSNKVTEKGKDVELRCDPISGHTALYWYRQSLGQGLEFLIYFQGNSAPDKSGLPSDRFSAERTGGSVSTLTIQRTQQEDSAVYLCASSFRGWNTEAFFGQGTRLTVV.

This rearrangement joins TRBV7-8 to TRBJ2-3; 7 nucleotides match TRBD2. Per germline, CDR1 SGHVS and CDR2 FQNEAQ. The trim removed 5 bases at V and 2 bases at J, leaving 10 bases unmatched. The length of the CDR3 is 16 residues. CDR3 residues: CASSLWGGSPTDTQYF. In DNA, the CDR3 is TGTGCCAGCAGCCTCTGGGGGGGTTCCCCCACAGATACGCAGTATTTT. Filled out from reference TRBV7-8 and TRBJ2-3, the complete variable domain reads GAGVSQSPRYKVAKRGQDVALRCDPISGHVSLFWYQQALGQGPEFLTYFQNEAQLDKSGLPSDRFFAERPEGSVSTLKIQRTQQEDSAVYLCASSLWGGSPTDTQYFGPGTRLTVL.

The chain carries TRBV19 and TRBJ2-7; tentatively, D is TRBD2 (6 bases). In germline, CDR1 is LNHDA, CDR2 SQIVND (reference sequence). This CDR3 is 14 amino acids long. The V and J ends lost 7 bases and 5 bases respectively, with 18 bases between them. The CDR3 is CASKAPGDFHEQYF. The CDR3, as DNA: TGTGCCAGTAAGGCCCCGGGGGACTTCCACGAGCAGTACTTC.

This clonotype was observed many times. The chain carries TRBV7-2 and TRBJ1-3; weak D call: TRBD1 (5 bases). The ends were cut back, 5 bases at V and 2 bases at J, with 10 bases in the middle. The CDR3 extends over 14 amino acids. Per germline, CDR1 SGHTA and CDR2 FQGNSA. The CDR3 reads CASSGGAAGNTIYF. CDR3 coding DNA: TGTGCCAGCAGCGGCGGGGCAGCTGGAAACACCATATATTTT.

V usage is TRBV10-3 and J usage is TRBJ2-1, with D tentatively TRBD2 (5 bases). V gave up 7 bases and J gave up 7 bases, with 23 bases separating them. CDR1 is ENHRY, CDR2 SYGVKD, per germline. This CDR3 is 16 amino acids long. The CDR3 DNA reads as TGTGCCATCACGGTTGGAGGCAGAGGGCCCTTGAATGAGCAGTTCTTC. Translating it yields CAITVGGRGPLNEQFF.

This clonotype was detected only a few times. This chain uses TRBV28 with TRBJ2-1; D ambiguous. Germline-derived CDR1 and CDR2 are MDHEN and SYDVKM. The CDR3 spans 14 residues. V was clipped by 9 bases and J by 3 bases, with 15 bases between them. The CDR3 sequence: CASRPGSFYNEQFF. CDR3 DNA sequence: TGTGCCAGTCGACCCGGGTCCTTCTACAATGAGCAGTTCTTC.

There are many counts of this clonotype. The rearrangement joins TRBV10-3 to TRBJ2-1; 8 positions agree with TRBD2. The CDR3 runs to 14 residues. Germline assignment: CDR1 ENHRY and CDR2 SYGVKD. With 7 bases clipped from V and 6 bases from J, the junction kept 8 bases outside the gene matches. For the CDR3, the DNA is TGTGCCATCACCGGGACTAGTGGGGGCAATGAGCAGTTCTTC. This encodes CAITGTSGGNEQFF.

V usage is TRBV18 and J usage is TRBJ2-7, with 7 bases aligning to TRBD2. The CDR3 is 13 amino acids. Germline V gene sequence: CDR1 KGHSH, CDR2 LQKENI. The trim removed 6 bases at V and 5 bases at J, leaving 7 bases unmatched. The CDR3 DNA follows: TGTGCCAGCTCCTTCCAGAGCGGGGACGAGCAGTACTTC. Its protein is CASSFQSGDEQYF.

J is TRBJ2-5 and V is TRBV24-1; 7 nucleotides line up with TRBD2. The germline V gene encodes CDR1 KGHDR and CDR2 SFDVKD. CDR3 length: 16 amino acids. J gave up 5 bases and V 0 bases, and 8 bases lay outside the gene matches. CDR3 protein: CATSDLGTTKKETQYF. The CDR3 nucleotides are TGTGCCACCAGTGATTTGGGGACTACAAAGAAGGAGACCCAGTACTTC.

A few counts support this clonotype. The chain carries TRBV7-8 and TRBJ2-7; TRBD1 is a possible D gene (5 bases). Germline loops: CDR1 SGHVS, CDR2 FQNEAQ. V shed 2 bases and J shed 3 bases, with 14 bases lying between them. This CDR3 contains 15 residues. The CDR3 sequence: CASSLPGPGHYEQYF. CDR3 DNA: TGTGCCAGCAGCTTACCGGGCCCAGGGCACTACGAGCAGTACTTC. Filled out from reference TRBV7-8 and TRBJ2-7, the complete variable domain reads GAGVSQSPRYKVAKRGQDVALRCDPISGHVSLFWYQQALGQGPEFLTYFQNEAQLDKSGLPSDRFFAERPEGSVSTLKIQRTQQEDSAVYLCASSLPGPGHYEQYFGPGTRLTVT.